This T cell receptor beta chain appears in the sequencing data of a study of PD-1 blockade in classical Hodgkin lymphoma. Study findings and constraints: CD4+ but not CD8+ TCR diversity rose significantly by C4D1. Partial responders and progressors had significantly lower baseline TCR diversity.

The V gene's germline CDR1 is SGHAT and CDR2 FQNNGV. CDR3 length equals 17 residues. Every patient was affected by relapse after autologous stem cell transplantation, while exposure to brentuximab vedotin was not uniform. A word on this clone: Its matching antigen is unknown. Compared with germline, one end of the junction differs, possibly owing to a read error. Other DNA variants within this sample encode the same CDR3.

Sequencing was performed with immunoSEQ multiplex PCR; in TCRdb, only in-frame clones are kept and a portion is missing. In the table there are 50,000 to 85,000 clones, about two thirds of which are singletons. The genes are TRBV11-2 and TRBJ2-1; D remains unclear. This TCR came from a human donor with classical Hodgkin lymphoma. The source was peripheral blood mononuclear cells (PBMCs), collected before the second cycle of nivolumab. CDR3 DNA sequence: TGTGCCAGCAGCTTAGATTGGAGCAGCCTTGGTTTGAATGAACAGTTCTTC. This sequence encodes CASSLDWSSLGLNEQFF.